Below, 20 T cell receptor beta chains from the same sample are listed, as sequenced in a study of blood T cell repertoires in COVID-19 (dated by TCRdb to the early 2020s). The method behind the library was the immunoSEQ multiplex PCR assay. The immuneACCESS repertoire file appears here via TCRdb, limited to in-frame rearrangements. These files lack a portion of the clones; in checked studies, under half of the deficit traces to unresolved V genes, and the cause of the others is not known. The sample table lists under 65,000 clones, around 83% of them with a count of one. Of the sample, around 5.9% is held by the ten largest clones. The sample taken for sequencing was peripheral blood. Source of these receptors: a woman aged 55-75 years with acute or convalescent COVID-19.

This chain joins TRBV6-5 and TRBJ1-5, with TRBD1 matching 9 bases. This CDR3 contains 12 residues. V lost 7 bases, J lost 7 bases, and 2 bases stayed unmatched. In germline, CDR1 is MNHEY, CDR2 SVGAGI. The CDR3 spells CASTGQGQPQHF. The CDR3, as DNA: TGTGCCAGCACGGGACAGGGCCAGCCCCAGCATTTT.

This clone has more than one count but fewer than ten. V usage is TRBV11-1 and J usage is TRBJ1-1; D is unresolved. Trimming shortened V by 7 bases and J by 4 bases, and 13 bases separated the two germline ends. The CDR3 loop spans 13 amino acids. The germline CDR1 and CDR2 sequences are SGHAT and FQDESV (reference sequence). The CDR3 loop is CASTVVRTTEAFF. The DNA of the CDR3 is TGTGCCAGCACCGTAGTCCGAACCACTGAAGCTTTCTTT.

The V call is TRBV19, the J call TRBJ1-1; 8 bases match TRBD1. The length of the CDR3 is 16 residues. Trimming at V came to 5 bases and at J to 10 bases, leaving 18 bases not matched to a gene. Germline V gene data show CDR1 as LNHDA and CDR2 as SQIVND (reference sequence). In DNA, the CDR3 is TGTGCCAGTAGTTCAAACCAAGACAGGGGACTTGTGGGAGCTTTCTTT. Residues: CASSSNQDRGLVGAFF.

This clone occurred a few times. CDR3 DNA sequence: TGTGCCAGCAGCTTAGAACCCAGTAATGAAAAACTGTTTTTT. This sequence encodes CASSLEPSNEKLFF. This chain uses TRBV11-2 with TRBJ1-4, with D unresolved. This CDR3 has 14 residues. V lost 0 bases and J 4 bases, leaving 6 bases between the germline ends. CDR1 and CDR2 from the germline V gene are SGHAT and FQNNGV.

In its sample, this clone was seen once. The chain joins TRBV19 to TRBJ1-5, with 7 bases that match TRBD1. The CDR3 covers 14 residues. The germline CDR1 and CDR2 sequences are LNHDA and SQIVND (reference sequence). Losses at the gene ends were 8 bases for V and 5 bases for J; bases not matched to a gene: 9. In nucleotides, the CDR3 is TGTGCCAGTCGCAACAGGGGTTCCGATCAGCCCCAGCATTTT. Its protein product is CASRNRGSDQPQHF.

This chain links TRBV5-4 with TRBJ2-2, with 8 bases fitting TRBD2. CDR1 and CDR2 (germline): SGHNT, YYREEE (reference sequence). The V segment lost 4 bases and the J segment 5 bases; nucleotides outside the gene matches: 4. CDR3 length: 14 residues. In DNA form, the CDR3 reads TGTGCCAGCAGCCAACTAGCGGCGACCGGGGAGCTGTTTTTT. Its translation is CASSQLAATGELFF.

The chain has TRBV19 and TRBJ1-5; no clear D gene. V was clipped by 6 bases and J by 6 bases, with 15 bases between them. The CDR3 sequence is 14 residues long. Germline V lookup: CDR1 LNHDA, CDR2 SQIVND (reference sequence). The CDR3 sequence is CASSVGVGGQPQHF. The CDR3 DNA reads TGTGCCAGTAGCGTCGGGGTAGGAGGTCAGCCCCAGCATTTT.

The chain links TRBV5-1 to TRBJ1-1; no definite D call. Trimming left V 3 bases short and J 10 bases short, with 19 bases between. Germline CDR1 and CDR2: SGHRS and YFSETQ. This CDR3 contains 14 residues. The CDR3 loop is CASSSLDDRSGAFF. CDR3 nucleotides: TGCGCCAGCAGCTCCCTAGATGATAGATCGGGAGCTTTCTTT. Full variable domain (missing parts from reference TRBV5-1 and TRBJ1-1): KAGVTQTPRYLIKTRGQQVTLSCSPISGHRSVSWYQQTPGQGLQFLFEYFSETQRNKGNFPGRFSGRQFSNSRSEMNVSTLELGDSALYLCASSSLDDRSGAFFGQGTRLTVV.

This chain joins TRBV6-5 and TRBJ2-3; 11 bases are a match to TRBD2. The V gene's germline CDR1 is MNHEY and CDR2 SVGAGI. The junction had 2 bases not matched to a gene; V was cut back by 8 bases and J by 1 base. This CDR3 is built from 14 residues. The CDR3 region is CASVLAGGTDTQYF. In nucleotides, the CDR3 is TGTGCCAGCGTACTAGCGGGGGGCACAGATACGCAGTATTTT.

This chain joins TRBV30 and TRBJ2-7; the D is unclear. CDR3 length equals 12 residues. Trimming took 3 bases from V and 2 from J, leaving 8 bases between them. Germline V CDR1 and CDR2: GTSNPN, SVGIG (reference sequence). CDR3 sequence reads: CAWRGRPYEQYF. Written as DNA, the CDR3 is TGTGCCTGGAGGGGCAGGCCCTACGAGCAGTACTTC.

The rearrangement joins TRBV6-5 to TRBJ2-3; 8 bases align to TRBD2. J gave up 3 bases and V 2 bases, and 7 bases lay outside the gene matches. Germline CDR1 reads MNHEY; CDR2 reads SVGAGI. CDR3 length: 16 residues. Written as DNA, the CDR3 is TGTGCCAGCAGTTACCTTAGCGGGGCGGAAACAGATACGCAGTATTTT. Its translation: CASSYLSGAETDTQYF.

This chain uses TRBV18 with TRBJ2-1, with 7 positions matching TRBD1. With V trimmed by 3 bases and J by 4 bases, 6 bases remained unmatched. CDR3 length equals 15 residues. Germline V gene lookup returns CDR1 KGHSH and CDR2 LQKENI. This chain's CDR3 is CASSPGQDTYNEQFF. The CDR3 bases are TGTGCCAGCTCACCCGGACAGGATACTTACAATGAGCAGTTCTTC.

This clone was counted a few times. This rearrangement joins TRBV6-6 to TRBJ2-7; D might be TRBD1 (5 bases). The CDR3 extends over 14 amino acids. Germline V CDR1 and CDR2: MNHNY, SVGAGI (reference sequence). V gave up 7 bases and J gave up 4 bases, with 17 bases separating them. The CDR3 DNA sequence: TGTGCCAGCATCGACCCTGACAGTGGGTACGAGCAGTACTTC. It yields the protein CASIDPDSGYEQYF.

CDR3 nucleotide sequence: TGTGCCACCAGTGATACAGGGCCCACAGATACGCAGTATTTT. Its translation is CATSDTGPTDTQYF. The genes are TRBV24-1 and TRBJ2-3; D possibly corresponds to TRBD1 (6 bases). There are 14 residues in the CDR3. The germline V gene has CDR1 KGHDR and CDR2 SFDVKD. The V end lost 3 bases, the J end lost 2 bases, and 8 bases lay between the germline ends.

The J gene is TRBJ1-1, the V gene TRBV25-1; TRBD1 is a possible D gene (5 bases). Germline CDR1 MGHDK, CDR2 SYGVNS. This CDR3 has 14 residues. The V and J ends lost 1 base and 5 bases respectively, with 11 bases between them. CDR3 sequence (DNA): TGTGCCAGCAGTGAATCCCAGGGCCTAACTGAAGCTTTCTTT. Translating gives CASSESQGLTEAFF.

V usage is TRBV27 and J usage is TRBJ1-3; 8 nucleotides align to TRBD1. V was clipped by 5 bases and J by 4 bases; unmatched bases: 13. The CDR3 runs to 17 residues. CDR1 and CDR2 from the germline V gene are MNHEY and SMNVEV (reference sequence). CDR3 in amino acids: CASSRRSGGITGNTIYF. CDR3 coding DNA: TGTGCCAGCAGTCGACGGTCAGGGGGCATTACGGGAAACACCATATATTTT.

The DNA for the CDR3 is TGTGCCAGCAGTTCCGGGACACCCTACTCTGGAAACACCATATATTTT. Translated: CASSSGTPYSGNTIYF. This sequence joins TRBV6-6 and TRBJ1-3, with D maybe TRBD1 (6 bases). CDR1 MNHNY and CDR2 SVGAGI come from the germline V gene (reference sequence). The V end lost 4 bases, the J end lost 0 bases, and 13 bases lay between the germline ends. The CDR3 totals 16 residues.

This clone was recorded once. The chain uses TRBV7-9 and TRBJ1-4, with a weak D call TRBD1 (6 bases). The CDR3 consists of 15 residues. CDR1 and CDR2 from the germline V gene are SEHNR and FQNEAQ (reference sequence). Between the trimmed V and J ends, which lost 0 bases and 8 bases, there was a span of 13 bases. This CDR3 is CASSLAGQGQEKLFF. CDR3 in DNA: TGTGCCAGCAGCTTAGCAGGTCAGGGGCAGGAAAAACTGTTTTTT. The whole variable domain, filled in from reference TRBV7-9 and TRBJ1-4, reads DTGVSQNPRHKITKRGQNVTFRCDPISEHNRLYWYRQTLGQGPEFLTYFQNEAQLEKSRLLSDRFSAERPKGSFSTLEIQRTEQGDSAMYLCASSLAGQGQEKLFFGSGTQLSVL.

The rearrangement joins TRBV30 to TRBJ1-6; D uncertain. V was cut by 1 base and J by 10 bases, with 11 bases left in between. The CDR3 loop spans 13 amino acids. Germline V gene data show CDR1 as GTSNPN and CDR2 as SVGIG (reference sequence). This CDR3 reads CAWSELIGSPLHF. The CDR3 DNA reads TGTGCCTGGAGTGAACTAATAGGATCACCCCTCCACTTT.

V is TRBV18 and J is TRBJ2-1, with TRBD2 matching over 10 bases. Germline-derived CDR1 and CDR2 are KGHSH and LQKENI. The CDR3 is 17 residues long. The V and J ends lost 4 bases and 0 bases, in that order; junction bases with no gene match: 6. CDR3 bases: TGTGCCAGCTCACTAGCGGGGGGCCAGAGCTCCTACAATGAGCAGTTCTTC. Translation gives CASSLAGGQSSYNEQFF.